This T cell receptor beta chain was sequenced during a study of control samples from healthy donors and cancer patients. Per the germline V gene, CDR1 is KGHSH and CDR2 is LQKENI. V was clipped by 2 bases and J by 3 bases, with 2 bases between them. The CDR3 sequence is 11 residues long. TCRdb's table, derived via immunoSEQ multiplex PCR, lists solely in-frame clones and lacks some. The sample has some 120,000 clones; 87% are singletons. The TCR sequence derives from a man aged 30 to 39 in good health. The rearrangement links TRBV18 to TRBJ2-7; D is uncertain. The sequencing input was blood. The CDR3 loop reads CASSPDYEQYF. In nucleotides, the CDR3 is TGTGCCAGCTCACCAGACTACGAGCAGTACTTC.